Below, 32 T cell receptor beta chains from the same sample are listed, as sequenced in a study of regulatory T cells in long-lasting Graves disease. Arm-PCR with iRepertoire HTBI primers amplified the CDR3 regions for these TCR beta libraries. TCRdb called the multiplex PCR reads again in MiXCR, with one record for every CDR3 protein. The data contain roughly 610,000 distinct CDR3 sequences, less than 20% of them singletons. Regarding time point: newly diagnosed GD, antithyroid drugs for less than 3 months. After RNA was extracted from PBMCs, the TCR library was made from it. These records were also assigned to another study, of T cells in Graves' hyperthyroidism and ophthalmopathy.

This specimen was peripheral blood mononuclear cells (PBMCs), taken at new diagnosis, from a patient treated with antithyroid drugs. The receptors come from a young woman with Graves disease.

This clonotype has at least ten counts. The chain carries TRBV7-2 and TRBJ1-5, with 10 bases fitting TRBD1. This CDR3 has 14 amino acids. Germline assignment: CDR1 SGHTA and CDR2 FQGNSA. V trimming: 6 bases; J trimming: 5 bases; junction bases outside the gene matches: 4. The CDR3 sequence: CASSWDRGYQPQHF. Here the CDR3 DNA reads TGTGCCAGCAGTTGGGACAGGGGATATCAGCCCCAGCATTTT.

This sequence joins TRBV7-6 and TRBJ2-2; 11 bases agree with TRBD2. V gave up 5 bases and J gave up 1 base; unmatched junction bases: 9. From germline, CDR1 is SGHVS and CDR2 FNYEAQ. This CDR3 has 18 residues. This CDR3 reads CASSGALLAGGNTGELFF. As DNA, the CDR3 is TGTGCCAGCAGCGGAGCCCTCCTAGCGGGAGGGAACACCGGGGAGCTGTTTTTT.

This clonotype was recorded many times. This rearrangement joins TRBV7-2 to TRBJ2-1, with D hard to call. The CDR3 is 14 residues long. Deletions cut 2 bases from V and 10 bases from J, with 15 bases between. Germline CDR1 and CDR2: SGHTA and FQGNSA. The CDR3, as DNA: TGTGCCAGCAGCTTATTACCTGACCTAGGCGAGCAGTTCTTC. Its protein is CASSLLPDLGEQFF.

Comment on this clonotype: This may be a read error: a much more frequent sequence differs by one nucleotide. CDR3 amino acids: CASSVRQYDTPLHF. CDR3 coding DNA: TGTGCCAGCAGTGTAAGACAGTACGATACACCCCTCCACTTT. The V call is TRBV2, the J call TRBJ1-6; D perhaps matches TRBD1 (5 bases). V was cut by 4 bases and J by 11 bases, with 15 bases left in between. Germline assignment: CDR1 SNHLY and CDR2 FYNNEI. The CDR3 totals 14 residues.

The J gene is TRBJ2-1, the V gene TRBV28; weak D call: TRBD2 (5 bases). The CDR3 is 14 residues long. Germline CDR1 MDHEN, CDR2 SYDVKM. V lost 3 bases and J 7 bases, leaving 13 bases between the germline ends. The CDR3 loop reads CASSFSGVGNEQFF. The DNA of the CDR3 is TGTGCCAGCAGTTTCTCCGGGGTTGGGAATGAGCAGTTCTTC.

This chain links TRBV6-9 with TRBJ2-1; D remains unclear. V was shortened by 2 bases and J by 8 bases, with 16 bases between the two germline ends. The CDR3 runs 15 residues. Germline CDR1 MNHGY, CDR2 SVAAGI. The CDR3 region is CASSYMSQYRDEQFF. The CDR3 DNA reads TGTGCCAGCAGTTATATGTCCCAGTATCGGGATGAGCAGTTCTTC.

This chain connects TRBV7-8 to TRBJ1-4; no definite D call. With 5 bases removed from V and 7 bases from J, the gap between germline ends came to 14 bases. Germline CDR1 and CDR2: SGHVS and FQNEAQ. The CDR3 runs to 14 residues. In DNA form, the CDR3 reads TGTGCCAGCAGCCTTCGTGTTAGTGGTGAAAAACTGTTTTTT. It is translated as CASSLRVSGEKLFF.

This clonotype was counted ten times or more. This chain uses TRBV28 with TRBJ1-5, with a tentative D call TRBD1 (5 bases). Looked up from germline, CDR1 is MDHEN and CDR2 is SYDVKM. Trimming left V 3 bases short and J 4 bases short, with 10 bases between. This CDR3 comprises 14 residues. CDR3 coding DNA: TGTGCCAGCAGTTTCTTGGGGGGGAATCAGCCCCAGCATTTT. Protein: CASSFLGGNQPQHF.

In this sample, this clonotype turned up many times. This rearrangement joins TRBV28 to TRBJ2-7; possibly TRBD2 for D (6 bases). The CDR3 covers 15 residues. The V and J ends lost 2 bases and 1 base respectively, with 12 bases between them. The germline V gene encodes CDR1 MDHEN and CDR2 SYDVKM. The CDR3 loop is CASSLPGTASYEQYF. The CDR3 DNA sequence: TGTGCCAGCAGTTTACCCGGGACTGCTTCCTACGAGCAGTACTTC.

As DNA, the CDR3 is TGTGCCAGCAGTTTATATCCAAAGTGGACAGGGGAGACCGGGGAGCTGTTTTTT. Translating gives CASSLYPKWTGETGELFF. This rearrangement joins TRBV28 to TRBJ2-2; TRBD1 agrees at 9 bases. Germline CDR1 is MDHEN and CDR2 is SYDVKM. Trimming at V came to 1 base and at J to 5 bases, leaving 11 bases not matched to a gene. The length of the CDR3 is 18 residues.

Comment on this clonotype: A clone one base away is much larger, so this may be a read error. This chain links TRBV20-1 with TRBJ2-1; a weak D match, TRBD2 (6 bases). The CDR3 covers 15 residues. V was cut by 6 bases and J by 5 bases, with 20 bases left in between. Per germline, CDR1 DFQATT and CDR2 SNEGSKA (reference sequence). CDR3 DNA: TGCAGTGCCCGGGGAGGAGGAAGGTCCCACAATGAGCAGTTCTTC. Its protein product is CSARGGGRSHNEQFF.

This clonotype was found many times. The rearrangement links TRBV28 to TRBJ1-5; D might be TRBD1 (5 bases). CDR1 MDHEN and CDR2 SYDVKM come from the germline V gene. Trimming took 5 bases from V and 3 from J, leaving 17 bases between them. There are 16 residues in the CDR3. CDR3 nucleotides: TGTGCCAGCAGTGGGACGGTCCTCATCCTCAATCAGCCCCAGCATTTT. Its translation: CASSGTVLILNQPQHF.

Ten or more counts support this clonotype. This sequence joins TRBV30 and TRBJ2-1, with TRBD2 matching over 8 bases. Per germline, CDR1 GTSNPN and CDR2 SVGIG (reference sequence). Germline trimming cut 8 bases from V and 8 bases from J; bases unmatched to any gene: 11. CDR3 length: 13 amino acids. The CDR3: CAGTIGTSDEQFF. As DNA, the CDR3 is TGTGCCGGGACAATCGGGACTAGTGATGAGCAGTTCTTC.

This clonotype turned up a few times. The rearrangement joins TRBV9 to TRBJ2-7, with a tentative D call TRBD2 (6 bases). The CDR3 has 13 amino acids. CDR1 SGDLS and CDR2 YYNGEE come from the germline V gene. V was cut by 3 bases and J by 4 bases, with 11 bases left in between. CDR3: CASSETGEYEQYF. CDR3 nucleotides: TGTGCCAGCAGCGAGACGGGGGAGTACGAGCAGTACTTC.

The V call is TRBV6-5, the J call TRBJ2-7; 8 bases are shared with TRBD1. The germline V gene encodes CDR1 MNHEY and CDR2 SVGAGI. J lost 2 bases, V lost 4 bases, and 4 bases had no gene match. The CDR3 consists of 14 residues. The CDR3 protein is CASSWGQEPYEQYF. Written as DNA, the CDR3 is TGTGCCAGCAGTTGGGGACAGGAACCCTACGAGCAGTACTTC.

The chain combines TRBV6-1 with TRBJ1-4, with D possibly TRBD1 on 5 matching bases. Trimming cost V 6 bases and J 5 bases, with 13 bases left between them. The CDR3 runs to 14 residues. Germline lookup yields CDR1 MNHNS and CDR2 SASEGT. CDR3 DNA sequence: TGTGCCAGCAGCCCAACTGGACACAATGAAAAACTGTTTTTT. It is translated as CASSPTGHNEKLFF.

This clonotype was counted a few times. V is TRBV9 and J is TRBJ2-1; no definite D call. The germline V and J ends were trimmed by 0 bases and 2 bases, with 9 bases remaining between them. CDR3 length: 15 amino acids. Germline V CDR1 and CDR2: SGDLS, YYNGEE. In DNA form, the CDR3 reads TGTGCCAGCAGCGTAGAAGGCGTCCCCTACAATGAGCAGTTCTTC. Residues: CASSVEGVPYNEQFF.

V and J are TRBV7-9 and TRBJ2-3; weak D call: TRBD1 (5 bases). Germline-derived CDR1 and CDR2 are SEHNR and FQNEAQ (reference sequence). V was trimmed by 7 bases and J by 2 bases, leaving 19 bases between them. The CDR3 covers 16 residues. Here the CDR3 reads CASTHRGWGPTDTQYF. The CDR3 nucleotides read TGTGCCAGCACCCATAGGGGATGGGGCCCCACAGATACGCAGTATTTT.

The chain links TRBV28 to TRBJ1-2; D ambiguous. Germline lookup yields CDR1 MDHEN and CDR2 SYDVKM. V was clipped by 10 bases and J by 4 bases, with 13 bases between them. The CDR3 is made up of 12 amino acids. This CDR3 reads CATISSGYGYTF. CDR3 DNA: TGTGCCACCATCTCATCCGGCTATGGCTACACCTTC.

This clonotype occurred many times. The J gene is TRBJ2-7, the V gene TRBV6-1; 11 bases agree with TRBD2. This CDR3 is built from 15 residues. Germline lookup yields CDR1 MNHNS and CDR2 SASEGT. J was trimmed by 2 bases and V by 6 bases; bases with no gene match: 6. CDR3 sequence: CASSTGTSGTYEQYF. The CDR3 region has the DNA TGTGCCAGCAGCACCGGGACTAGCGGAACCTACGAGCAGTACTTC.

There are many counts of this clonotype. This chain connects TRBV9 to TRBJ1-1, with TRBD1 identical over 7 bases. This CDR3 spans 14 amino acids. The J segment lost 4 bases and the V segment lost 3 bases, leaving 6 bases of the junction unmatched. In germline, CDR1 is SGDLS, CDR2 YYNGEE. DNA of the CDR3: TGTGCCAGCAGCGCGGGACAGCCAGTCACTGAAGCTTTCTTT. It yields the protein CASSAGQPVTEAFF. The whole variable domain, remainder taken from reference TRBV9 and TRBJ1-1, is DSGVTQTPKHLITATGQRVTLRCSPRSGDLSVYWYQQSLDQGLQFLIQYYNGEERAKGNILERFSAQQFPDLHSELNLSSLELGDSALYFCASSAGQPVTEAFFGQGTRLTVV.

At least ten counts were recorded for this clonotype. The rearrangement joins TRBV6-1 to TRBJ1-2; D is unresolved. Per the germline V gene, CDR1 is MNHNS and CDR2 is SASEGT. This CDR3 spans 13 amino acids. The V end was cut by 8 bases, the J end by 6 bases, with 16 bases between. The CDR3 loop is CASVRWGADGYTF. CDR3 nucleotide sequence: TGTGCCAGCGTTCGTTGGGGAGCGGATGGCTACACCTTC.

The chain couples TRBV5-1 to TRBJ2-7; D is perhaps TRBD1 or TRBD2 (5 bases each). The CDR3 has 13 residues. The germline V gene encodes CDR1 SGHRS and CDR2 YFSETQ. V was shortened by 4 bases and J by 7 bases, with 15 bases between the two germline ends. The CDR3 DNA is TGCGCCAGCAGCCACGGGACGCTAGAGGAGCAGTACTTC. Amino acid sequence: CASSHGTLEEQYF.

This clonotype has a count of ten or more. The CDR3 is CASSVRTSGGEAFF. The CDR3 nucleotides are TGTGCCAGCAGCGTAAGGACCTCAGGAGGGGAAGCTTTCTTT. The rearrangement joins TRBV9 to TRBJ1-1; D remains unclear. Trimming cost V 1 base and J 8 bases, with 15 bases left between them. Germline lookup yields CDR1 SGDLS and CDR2 YYNGEE. CDR3 length: 14 amino acids.

This clonotype was recorded many times. The chain uses TRBV5-1 and TRBJ1-1; 9 bases line up with TRBD1. Germline CDR1 is SGHRS and CDR2 is YFSETQ. The CDR3 spans 15 residues. J gave up 4 bases and V 4 bases, and 8 bases lay outside the gene matches. CDR3 nucleotides: TGCGCCAGCAGCACTGACGGGACAGGGCGCACTGAAGCTTTCTTT. Its translation is CASSTDGTGRTEAFF. Full variable domain (remainder filled in from reference TRBV5-1 and TRBJ1-1): KAGVTQTPRYLIKTRGQQVTLSCSPISGHRSVSWYQQTPGQGLQFLFEYFSETQRNKGNFPGRFSGRQFSNSRSEMNVSTLELGDSALYLCASSTDGTGRTEAFFGQGTRLTVV.

Details on this clonotype: A much larger clone lies one base from this, so it may be a read error. V gene TRBV28 combines with J gene TRBJ1-1, with D possibly TRBD1 on 6 matching bases. Germline V lookup: CDR1 MDHEN, CDR2 SYDVKM. This CDR3 has 14 residues. The CDR3 sequence is CASRGGAGSTETFF. The CDR3 region has the DNA TGTGCCAGCAGGGGGGGGGCCGGGAGCACTGAAACTTTCTTT.

This chain links TRBV19 with TRBJ2-5; 11 nucleotides match TRBD1. The germline V gene encodes CDR1 LNHDA and CDR2 SQIVND (reference sequence). V shed 9 bases and J 5 bases; nucleotides not matched to a gene: 8. This CDR3 is 14 amino acids long. The CDR3 DNA follows: TGTGCCAGCCAGGACAGGGGGCGAACGGAGACCCAGTACTTC. It is translated as CASQDRGRTETQYF.

The rearrangement links TRBV5-1 to TRBJ2-3; no firm D call. The CDR3 extends over 13 amino acids. V lost 6 bases to trimming and J lost 0 bases, with 8 bases between them. In germline, CDR1 is SGHRS, CDR2 YFSETQ. The CDR3: CASTSPSTDTQYF. CDR3 nucleotides: TGCGCCAGCACAAGCCCTAGCACAGATACGCAGTATTTT.

The table lists this clonotype with many counts. The chain employs TRBV7-8 and TRBJ1-2, with 11 bases lining up with TRBD1. The CDR3 consists of 15 residues. The germline gives CDR1 SGHVS, CDR2 FQNEAQ. V shed 5 bases, J shed 3 bases, and the junction held 5 bases outside the gene matches. CDR3 protein: CASSVRDRGDYGYTF. CDR3 bases: TGTGCCAGCAGCGTCCGGGACAGGGGGGACTATGGCTACACCTTC.

This clonotype was recorded a few times. The chain uses TRBV7-9 and TRBJ2-5; D is perhaps TRBD1 (5 bases). In germline, CDR1 is SEHNR, CDR2 FQNEAQ (reference sequence). This CDR3 comprises 14 residues. The V and J ends lost 2 bases and 0 bases respectively, with 7 bases between them. In DNA form, the CDR3 reads TGTGCCAGCAGCTTAACACAGGACCAAGAGACCCAGTACTTC. Protein: CASSLTQDQETQYF. Filled out from reference TRBV7-9 and TRBJ2-5, the complete variable domain reads DTGVSQNPRHKITKRGQNVTFRCDPISEHNRLYWYRQTLGQGPEFLTYFQNEAQLEKSRLLSDRFSAERPKGSFSTLEIQRTEQGDSAMYLCASSLTQDQETQYFGPGTRLLVL.

This clonotype was seen a few times. The rearrangement joins TRBV27 to TRBJ2-4; D may be TRBD1 (6 bases). This CDR3 comprises 16 residues. The germline V gene has CDR1 MNHEY and CDR2 SMNVEV (reference sequence). V shed 7 bases and J shed 0 bases, with 16 bases lying between them. The CDR3 reads CASTLRGFRAKNIQYF. For the CDR3, the DNA is TGTGCCAGCACCCTCAGGGGATTTCGAGCCAAAAACATTCAGTACTTC.

The sample holds many counts of this clonotype. The rearrangement links TRBV25-1 to TRBJ2-1; D perhaps matches TRBD2 (5 bases). Germline lookup yields CDR1 MGHDK and CDR2 SYGVNS. Trimming stripped 7 bases from V and 0 bases from J, with 13 bases between. CDR3 size: 15 residues. The CDR3 sequence is CASTGGLGSYNEQFF. DNA of the CDR3: TGTGCCAGCACGGGCGGGCTGGGCTCCTACAATGAGCAGTTCTTC.